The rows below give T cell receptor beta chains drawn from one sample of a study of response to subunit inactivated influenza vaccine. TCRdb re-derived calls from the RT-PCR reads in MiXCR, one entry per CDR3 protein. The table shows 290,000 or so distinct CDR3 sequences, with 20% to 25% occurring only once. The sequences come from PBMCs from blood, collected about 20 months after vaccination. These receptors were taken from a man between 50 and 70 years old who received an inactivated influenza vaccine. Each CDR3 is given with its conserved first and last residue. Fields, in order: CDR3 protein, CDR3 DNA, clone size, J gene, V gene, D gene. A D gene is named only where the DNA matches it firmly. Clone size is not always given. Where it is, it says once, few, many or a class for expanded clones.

CSAQGGLAGWGSDTQYF | TGCAGTGCACAAGGGGGACTAGCGGGGTGGGGGTCAGATACGCAGTATTTT | NA | TRBJ2-3 | TRBV20-1 | TRBD2
CASSPQGWTGELFF | TGTGCCAGCAGCCCCCAGGGGTGGACCGGGGAGCTGTTTTTT | NA | TRBJ2-2 | TRBV11-2 | NA
CASSLTIRTIRGTDTQYF | TGTGCCAGCAGCTTGACCATTCGGACTATCCGCGGCACAGATACGCAGTATTTT | few | TRBJ2-3 | TRBV5-4 | NA
CASRPRPGHRNRRNTGELFF | TGTGCCAGCAGGCCGCGTCCGGGACATCGCAACCGGCGTAACACCGGGGAGCTGTTTTTT | many | TRBJ2-2 | TRBV7-9 | NA
CASTPTAKDGELFF | TGTGCCAGCACCCCTACAGCAAAGGACGGGGAGCTGTTTTTT | few | TRBJ2-2 | TRBV7-8 | NA
CSAWDQGTEAFF | TGCAGTGCCTGGGACCAAGGCACTGAAGCTTTCTTT | few | TRBJ1-1 | TRBV20-1 | NA
CASSLAITANYGYTF | TGTGCCAGCAGTTTGGCTATCACGGCTAACTATGGCTACACCTTC | NA | TRBJ1-2 | TRBV28 | NA
CSAPLGGGTVRLNTEAFF | TGCAGTGCCCCCCTAGGAGGAGGGACAGTGCGTCTGAACACTGAAGCTTTCTTT | once | TRBJ1-1 | TRBV20-1 | TRBD1
CASSQDEGANYGYTF | TGCGCCAGCAGCCAAGATGAGGGGGCTAACTATGGCTACACCTTC | many | TRBJ1-2 | TRBV4-3 | NA
CASSLAAGNYGYTF | TGTGCCAGCAGCCTTGCCGCGGGTAACTATGGCTACACCTTC | many | TRBJ1-2 | TRBV7-2 | NA
CSARDGNPGNYEQYF | TGCAGTGCTAGAGATGGTAACCCGGGGAACTACGAGCAGTACTTC | NA | TRBJ2-7 | TRBV20-1 | NA
CSARGGIRLSYGYTF | TGCAGTGCTAGAGGAGGCATCCGATTATCCTATGGCTACACCTTC | many | TRBJ1-2 | TRBV20-1 | NA
CATSESGGPRHF | TGTGCCACCAGTGAGTCCGGCGGGCCCCGGCATTTT | NA | TRBJ1-5 | TRBV24-1 | NA
CASSEKGLAGVSGEQFF | TGTGCCAGCAGTGAAAAGGGACTAGCGGGAGTTTCGGGTGAGCAGTTCTTC | few | TRBJ2-1 | TRBV6-1 | TRBD2
CSARDGRGLVDGYTF | TGCAGTGCTAGAGATGGGAGGGGGCTTGTCGATGGCTACACCTTC | few | TRBJ1-2 | TRBV20-1 | TRBD1
CASSRNLRSGRINEQYF | TGTGCCAGCAGCCGAAACCTAAGAAGCGGGAGAATCAACGAGCAGTACTTC | NA | TRBJ2-7 | TRBV27 | TRBD2
CASSIRGPSYNEQFF | TGTGCCAGCAGTATTCGGGGTCCCTCCTACAATGAGCAGTTCTTC | few | TRBJ2-1 | TRBV28 | NA
CASSRGTGSNQYF | TGTGCCAGCAGCCGCGGGACAGGCTCGAATCAGTACTTC | NA | TRBJ2-5 | TRBV6-6 | TRBD1
CASSALLIAKNIQYF | TGTGCCAGCAGCGCGCTCTTGATAGCCAAAAACATTCAGTACTTC | NA | TRBJ2-4 | TRBV11-2 | NA
CASSWGLGGSTGELFF | TGTGCCAGCAGTTGGGGGCTGGGGGGGTCAACCGGGGAGCTGTTTTTT | few | TRBJ2-2 | TRBV6-5 | NA
CASSYPGPLYGYTF | TGTGCCAGCAGCTACCCCGGGCCGCTCTATGGCTACACCTTC | few | TRBJ1-2 | TRBV7-9 | NA
CASSSTGYRSYEQYF | TGTGCCAGCAGTTCGACAGGGTATAGGTCCTACGAGCAGTACTTC | NA | TRBJ2-7 | TRBV28 | TRBD1
CASSQSRSYIETQYF | TGTGCCAGCAGCCAAAGTCGGTCCTACATAGAGACCCAGTACTTC | NA | TRBJ2-5 | TRBV4-2 | NA
CASSQDPDGTYGYTF | TGCGCCAGCAGCCAAGACCCGGACGGGACTTACGGCTACACCTTC | few | TRBJ1-2 | TRBV4-3 | NA
CASSLEGGYAIEKLFF | TGCGCCAGCAGCTTGGAGGGGGGCTACGCGATAGAAAAACTGTTTTTT | NA | TRBJ1-4 | TRBV5-1 | NA
CASTQPNTDTQYF | TGTGCCAGCACCCAGCCCAACACAGATACGCAGTATTTT | NA | TRBJ2-3 | TRBV28 | NA
CAWSGQLADTQYF | TGTGCCTGGTCGGGACAACTTGCAGATACGCAGTATTTT | few | TRBJ2-3 | TRBV30 | NA
CASNIFRGDPPDTGELFF | TGTGCCAGCAACATTTTCAGGGGGGACCCCCCTGACACCGGGGAGCTGTTTTTT | NA | TRBJ2-2 | TRBV28 | NA
CATSLGGRLVNTEAFF | TGTGCCACCAGCCTAGGGGGCCGGCTTGTGAACACTGAAGCTTTCTTT | NA | TRBJ1-1 | TRBV15 | TRBD1
CASSPGEGPQHF | TGTGCCAGCAGCCCCGGGGAGGGGCCCCAGCATTTT | NA | TRBJ1-5 | TRBV7-9 | NA
CASSYSTGPQETQYF | TGTGCCAGCAGTTACTCTACAGGCCCACAGGAGACCCAGTACTTC | NA | TRBJ2-5 | TRBV6-5 | NA
CASKEKHVAFF | TGTGCCAGCAAGGAAAAACACGTAGCTTTCTTT | few | TRBJ1-1 | TRBV6-5 | NA
CASSPWGANTGELFF | TGTGCCAGCAGCCCTTGGGGTGCGAACACCGGGGAGCTGTTTTTT | NA | TRBJ2-2 | TRBV5-5 | NA
CASSTGTVLTEAFF | TGCGCCAGCAGCACCGGGACAGTTCTCACTGAAGCTTTCTTT | many | TRBJ1-1 | TRBV5-1 | TRBD1
CASSPRTSTNEQFF | TGTGCCAGCAGTCCTCGGACTAGCACCAATGAGCAGTTCTTC | few | TRBJ2-1 | TRBV12-3/TRBV12-4 | TRBD2
CASSFPSGQERYGYTF | TGTGCCAGCAGCTTCCCCAGTGGGCAGGAGCGCTATGGCTACACCTTC | NA | TRBJ1-2 | TRBV7-9 | NA
CSASKRGPLAEQYF | TGCAGTGCTAGTAAACGGGGGCCCTTGGCGGAGCAGTACTTC | NA | TRBJ2-7 | TRBV20-1 | NA
CASSPFARGEKLFF | TGTGCCAGCAGCCCCTTTGCTCGGGGTGAAAAACTGTTTTTT | many | TRBJ1-4 | TRBV7-9 | NA
CASSQDLGTPGNTIYF | TGTGCCAGCAGCCAAGATCTTGGGACACCTGGAAACACCATATATTTT | few | TRBJ1-3 | TRBV3-1 | NA